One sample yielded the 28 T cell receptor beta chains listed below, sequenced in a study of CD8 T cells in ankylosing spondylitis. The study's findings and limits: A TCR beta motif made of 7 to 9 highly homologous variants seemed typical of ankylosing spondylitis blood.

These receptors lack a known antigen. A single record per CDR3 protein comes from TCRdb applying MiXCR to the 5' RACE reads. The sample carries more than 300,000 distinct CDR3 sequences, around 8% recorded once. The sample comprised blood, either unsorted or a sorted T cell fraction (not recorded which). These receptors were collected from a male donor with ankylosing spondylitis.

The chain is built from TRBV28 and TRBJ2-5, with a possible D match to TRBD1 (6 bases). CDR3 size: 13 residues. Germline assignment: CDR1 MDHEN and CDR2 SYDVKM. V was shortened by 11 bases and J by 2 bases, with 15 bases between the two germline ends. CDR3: CAGNGGQQETQYF. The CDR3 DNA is TGTGCCGGTAATGGGGGCCAACAAGAGACCCAGTACTTC.

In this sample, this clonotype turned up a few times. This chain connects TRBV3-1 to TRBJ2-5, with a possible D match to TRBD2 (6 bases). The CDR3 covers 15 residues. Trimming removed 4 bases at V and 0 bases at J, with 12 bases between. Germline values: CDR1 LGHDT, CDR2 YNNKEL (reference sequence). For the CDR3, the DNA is TGTGCCAGCAGCCGCTTAGCGGTGTACCAAGAGACCCAGTACTTC. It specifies CASSRLAVYQETQYF.

The CDR3 DNA sequence: TGTGCCAGCTCACCAGCAGCTCCTCGAGGATATAGCAATCAGCCCCAGCATTTT. Protein sequence: CASSPAAPRGYSNQPQHF. V and J are TRBV18 and TRBJ1-5, with D hard to call. V was clipped by 2 bases and J by 0 bases, with 17 bases between them. Germline CDR1 and CDR2: KGHSH and LQKENI. This CDR3 is built from 18 residues.

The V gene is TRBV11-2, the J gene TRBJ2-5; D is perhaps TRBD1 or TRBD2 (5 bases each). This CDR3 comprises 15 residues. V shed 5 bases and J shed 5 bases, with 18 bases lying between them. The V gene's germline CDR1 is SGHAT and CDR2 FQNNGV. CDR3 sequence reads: CASSLGTGKGETQYF. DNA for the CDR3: TGTGCCAGCAGCCTCGGGACGGGAAAGGGGGAGACCCAGTACTTC.

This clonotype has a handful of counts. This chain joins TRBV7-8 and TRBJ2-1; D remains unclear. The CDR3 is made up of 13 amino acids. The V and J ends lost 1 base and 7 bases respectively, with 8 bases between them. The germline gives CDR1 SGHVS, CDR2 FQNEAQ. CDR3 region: CASSLGEVNEQFF. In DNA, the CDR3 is TGTGCCAGCAGCTTAGGCGAGGTGAATGAGCAGTTCTTC.

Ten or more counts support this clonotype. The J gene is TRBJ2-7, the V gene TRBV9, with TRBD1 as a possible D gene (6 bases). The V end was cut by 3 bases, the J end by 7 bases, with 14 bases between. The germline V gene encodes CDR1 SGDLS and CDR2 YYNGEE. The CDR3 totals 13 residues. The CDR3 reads CASSARPGEEQYF. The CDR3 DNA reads TGTGCCAGCAGCGCACGACCAGGGGAAGAGCAGTACTTC.

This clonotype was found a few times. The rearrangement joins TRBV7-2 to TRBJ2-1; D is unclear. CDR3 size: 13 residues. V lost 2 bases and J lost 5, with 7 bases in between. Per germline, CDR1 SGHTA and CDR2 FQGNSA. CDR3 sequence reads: CASSLQPHNEQFF. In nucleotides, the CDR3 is TGTGCCAGCAGCTTACAGCCCCACAATGAGCAGTTCTTC. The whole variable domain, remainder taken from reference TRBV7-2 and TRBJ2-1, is GAGVSQSPSNKVTEKGKDVELRCDPISGHTALYWYRQSLGQGLEFLIYFQGNSAPDKSGLPSDRFSAERTGGSVSTLTIQRTQQEDSAVYLCASSLQPHNEQFFGPGTRLTVL.

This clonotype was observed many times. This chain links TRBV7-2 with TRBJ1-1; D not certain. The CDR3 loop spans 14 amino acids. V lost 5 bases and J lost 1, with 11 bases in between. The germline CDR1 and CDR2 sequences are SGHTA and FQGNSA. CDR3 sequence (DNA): TGTGCCAGCAGCCTAACGAAGTCGAACACTGAAGCTTTCTTT. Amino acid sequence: CASSLTKSNTEAFF.

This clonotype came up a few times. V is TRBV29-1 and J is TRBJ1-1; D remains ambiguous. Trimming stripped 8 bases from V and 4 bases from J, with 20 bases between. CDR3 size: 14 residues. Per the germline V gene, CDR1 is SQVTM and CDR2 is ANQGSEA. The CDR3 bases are TGCAGCTCCAACCCCGCGGGGATCGGCACTGAAGCTTTCTTT. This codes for CSSNPAGIGTEAFF.

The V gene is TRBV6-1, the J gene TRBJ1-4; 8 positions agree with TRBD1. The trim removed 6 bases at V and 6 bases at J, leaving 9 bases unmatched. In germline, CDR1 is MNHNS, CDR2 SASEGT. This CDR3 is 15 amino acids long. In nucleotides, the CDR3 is TGTGCCAGCAGAACCGCGGGACAGGACTATGAAAAACTGTTTTTT. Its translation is CASRTAGQDYEKLFF.

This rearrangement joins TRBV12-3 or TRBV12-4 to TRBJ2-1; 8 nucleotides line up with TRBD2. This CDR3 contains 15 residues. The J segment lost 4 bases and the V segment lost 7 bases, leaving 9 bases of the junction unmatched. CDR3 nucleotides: TGTGCCAGCACGACAAAGCGGGAGCCTTACAATGAGCAGTTCTTC. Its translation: CASTTKREPYNEQFF.

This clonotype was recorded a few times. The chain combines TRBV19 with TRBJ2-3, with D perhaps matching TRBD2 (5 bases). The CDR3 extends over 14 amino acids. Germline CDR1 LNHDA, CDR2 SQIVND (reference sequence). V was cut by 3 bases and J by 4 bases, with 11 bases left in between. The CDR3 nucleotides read TGTGCCAGTAGTATGTCACTAGGGCCAGATACGCAGTATTTT. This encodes CASSMSLGPDTQYF.

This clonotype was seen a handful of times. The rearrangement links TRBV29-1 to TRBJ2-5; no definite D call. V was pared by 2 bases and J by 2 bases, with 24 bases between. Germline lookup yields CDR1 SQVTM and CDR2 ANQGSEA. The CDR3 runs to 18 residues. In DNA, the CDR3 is TGCAGCGTTGAAAAGCGATTAGGGCCGCCAGCCCCGCAAGAGACCCAGTACTTC. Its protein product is CSVEKRLGPPAPQETQYF.

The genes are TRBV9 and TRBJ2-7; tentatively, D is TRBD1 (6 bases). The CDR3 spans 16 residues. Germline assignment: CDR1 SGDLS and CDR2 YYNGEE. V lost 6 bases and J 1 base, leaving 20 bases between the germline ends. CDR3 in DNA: TGTGCCAGCAACCCGTACGGGCAGGGGTTGTCCTACGAGCAGTACTTC. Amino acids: CASNPYGQGLSYEQYF.

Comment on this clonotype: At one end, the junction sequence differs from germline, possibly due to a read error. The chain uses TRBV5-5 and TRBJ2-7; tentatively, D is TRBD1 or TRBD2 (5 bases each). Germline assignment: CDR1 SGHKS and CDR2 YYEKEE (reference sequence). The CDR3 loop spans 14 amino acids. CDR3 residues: CAISSGRLSYEQYF. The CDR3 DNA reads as TGTGCCATCAGCTCGGGGCGGCTCAGCTACGAGCAGTACTTC. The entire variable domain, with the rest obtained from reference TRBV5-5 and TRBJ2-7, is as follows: DAGVTQSPTHLIKTRGQQVTLRCSPISGHKSVSWYQQVLGQGPQFIFQYYEKEERGRGNFPDRFSARQFPNYSSELNVNALLLGDSALYLCAISSGRLSYEQYFGPGTRLTVT.

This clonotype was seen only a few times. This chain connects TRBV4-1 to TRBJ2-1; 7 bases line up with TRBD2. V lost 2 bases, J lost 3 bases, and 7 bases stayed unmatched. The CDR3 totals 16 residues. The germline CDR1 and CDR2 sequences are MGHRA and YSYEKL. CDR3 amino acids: CASSQPLAVYYNEQFF. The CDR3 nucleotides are TGCGCCAGCAGCCAACCCCTAGCGGTATACTACAATGAGCAGTTCTTC.

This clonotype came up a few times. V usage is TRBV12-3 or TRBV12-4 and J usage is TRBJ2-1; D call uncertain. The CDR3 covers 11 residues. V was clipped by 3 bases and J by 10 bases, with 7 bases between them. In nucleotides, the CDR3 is TGTGCCAGCAGTTTGTTACAGGAGCAGTTCTTC. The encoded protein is CASSLLQEQFF.

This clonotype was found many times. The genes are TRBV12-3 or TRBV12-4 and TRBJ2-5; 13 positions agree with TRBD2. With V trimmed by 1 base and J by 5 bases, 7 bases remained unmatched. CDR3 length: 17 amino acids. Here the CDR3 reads CASSLELAGGPRETQYF. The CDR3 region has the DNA TGTGCCAGCAGTTTAGAACTAGCGGGAGGGCCGAGGGAGACCCAGTACTTC.

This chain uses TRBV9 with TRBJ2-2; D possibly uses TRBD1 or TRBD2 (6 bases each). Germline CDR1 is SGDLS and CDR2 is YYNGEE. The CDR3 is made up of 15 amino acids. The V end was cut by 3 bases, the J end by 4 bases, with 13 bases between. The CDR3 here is CASSGGLAPTGELFF. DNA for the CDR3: TGTGCCAGCAGCGGGGGGCTAGCGCCCACCGGGGAGCTGTTTTTT.

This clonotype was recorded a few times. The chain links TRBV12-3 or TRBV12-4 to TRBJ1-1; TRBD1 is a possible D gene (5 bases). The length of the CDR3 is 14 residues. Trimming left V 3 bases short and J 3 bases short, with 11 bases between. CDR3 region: CASSFGRADTEAFF. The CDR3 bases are TGTGCCAGCAGTTTCGGCAGGGCCGACACTGAAGCTTTCTTT.

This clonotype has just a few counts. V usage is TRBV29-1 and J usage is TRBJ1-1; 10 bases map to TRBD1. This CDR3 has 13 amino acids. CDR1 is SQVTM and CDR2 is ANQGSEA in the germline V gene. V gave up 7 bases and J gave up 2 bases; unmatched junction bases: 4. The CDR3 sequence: CSAGTGDNTEAFF. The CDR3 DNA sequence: TGCAGCGCTGGGACAGGGGACAACACTGAAGCTTTCTTT.

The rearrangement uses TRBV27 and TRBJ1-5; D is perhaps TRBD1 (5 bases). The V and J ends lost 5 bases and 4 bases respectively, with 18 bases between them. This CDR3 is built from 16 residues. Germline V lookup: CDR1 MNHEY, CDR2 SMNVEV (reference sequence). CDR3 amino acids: CASSRQQAALNQPQHF. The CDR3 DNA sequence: TGTGCCAGCAGTCGGCAACAGGCAGCGCTGAATCAGCCCCAGCATTTT.

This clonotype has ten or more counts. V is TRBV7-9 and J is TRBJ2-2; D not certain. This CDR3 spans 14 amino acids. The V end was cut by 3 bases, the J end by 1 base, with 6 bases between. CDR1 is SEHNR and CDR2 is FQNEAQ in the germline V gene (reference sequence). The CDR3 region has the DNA TGTGCCAGCAGCTTGCGACAGAACACCGGGGAGCTGTTTTTT. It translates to CASSLRQNTGELFF. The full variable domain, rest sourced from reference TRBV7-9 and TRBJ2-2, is DTGVSQNPRHKITKRGQNVTFRCDPISEHNRLYWYRQTLGQGPEFLTYFQNEAQLEKSRLLSDRFSAERPKGSFSTLEIQRTEQGDSAMYLCASSLRQNTGELFFGEGSRLTVL.

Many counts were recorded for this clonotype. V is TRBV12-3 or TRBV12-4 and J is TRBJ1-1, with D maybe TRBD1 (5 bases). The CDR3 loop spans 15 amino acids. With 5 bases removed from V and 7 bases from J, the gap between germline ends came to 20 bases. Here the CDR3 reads CASSTQGRGTGEAFF. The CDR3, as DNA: TGTGCCAGCAGTACCCAGGGAAGGGGTACGGGTGAAGCTTTCTTT.

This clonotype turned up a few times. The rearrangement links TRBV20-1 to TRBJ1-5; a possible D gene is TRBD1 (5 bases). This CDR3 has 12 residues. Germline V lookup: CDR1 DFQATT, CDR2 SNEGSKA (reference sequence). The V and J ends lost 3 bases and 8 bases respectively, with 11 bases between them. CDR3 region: CSARPREEPQHF. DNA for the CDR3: TGCAGTGCTAGGCCCAGGGAGGAGCCCCAGCATTTT.

CDR3 DNA sequence: TGTGCCAGCAGTTTCGGGGGTCGTAGCACCGGGGAGCTGTTTTTT. It specifies CASSFGGRSTGELFF. The V call is TRBV12-3 or TRBV12-4, the J call TRBJ2-2; a possible D gene is TRBD2 (6 bases). CDR3 size: 15 residues. Trimming took 3 bases from V and 4 from J, leaving 12 bases between them.

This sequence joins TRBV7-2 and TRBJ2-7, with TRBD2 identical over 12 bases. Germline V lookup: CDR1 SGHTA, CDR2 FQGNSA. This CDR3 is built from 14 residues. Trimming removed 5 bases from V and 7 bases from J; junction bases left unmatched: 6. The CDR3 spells CASSDRLAGEEQYF. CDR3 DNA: TGTGCCAGCAGCGACCGACTAGCGGGAGAGGAGCAGTACTTC.

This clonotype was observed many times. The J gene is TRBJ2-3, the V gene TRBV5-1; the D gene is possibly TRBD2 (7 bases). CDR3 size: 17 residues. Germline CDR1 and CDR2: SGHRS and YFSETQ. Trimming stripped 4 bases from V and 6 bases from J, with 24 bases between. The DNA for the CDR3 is TGCGCCAGCAGCCAAGGACTAGTTCGGGGGCTTGGGGATACGCAGTATTTT. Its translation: CASSQGLVRGLGDTQYF. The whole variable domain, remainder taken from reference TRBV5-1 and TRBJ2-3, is KAGVTQTPRYLIKTRGQQVTLSCSPISGHRSVSWYQQTPGQGLQFLFEYFSETQRNKGNFPGRFSGRQFSNSRSEMNVSTLELGDSALYLCASSQGLVRGLGDTQYFGPGTRLTVL.